This T cell receptor (beta chain) came from a study of control samples from healthy donors and cancer patients. The assay was immunoSEQ multiplex PCR, and TCRdb's table has in-frame clones only and misses some. The table includes about 150,000 clones, 93% detected once. Germline assignment: CDR1 LNHNV and CDR2 YYDKDF (reference sequence). V shed 1 base and J shed 6 bases, with 7 bases lying between them. The CDR3 sequence is 13 residues long. Sequences were obtained from blood. The rearrangement joins TRBV15 to TRBJ1-5, with no clear D. The TCR was taken from a man in his fifties in good health. Here the CDR3 reads CATSRGGFQPQHF. CDR3 nucleotide sequence: TGTGCCACCAGCAGAGGGGGATTTCAGCCCCAGCATTTT.